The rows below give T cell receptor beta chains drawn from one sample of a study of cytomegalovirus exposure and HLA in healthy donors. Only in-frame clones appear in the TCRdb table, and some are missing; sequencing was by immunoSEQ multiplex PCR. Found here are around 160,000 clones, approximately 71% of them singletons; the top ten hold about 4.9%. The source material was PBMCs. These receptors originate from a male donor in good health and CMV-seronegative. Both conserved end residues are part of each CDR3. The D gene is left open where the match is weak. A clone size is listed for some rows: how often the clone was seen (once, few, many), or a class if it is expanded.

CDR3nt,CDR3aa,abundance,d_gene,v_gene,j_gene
TGTGCCAGCAGCTTTTTAGTAAACACTGAAGCTTTCTTT,CASSFLVNTEAFF,few,-,TRBV5-6,TRBJ1-1
TGTGCCAGCACCCCCCTCGGGGGGAACCCCGATGAGCAGTTCTTC,CASTPLGGNPDEQFF,-,TRBD2,TRBV28,TRBJ2-1
TGTGCCAGCAGCCACCCCGCTAGGACCGGGGAGCTGTTTTTT,CASSHPARTGELFF,-,-,TRBV11-2,TRBJ2-2
TGTGCCAGCAGTCCCCCCGGGACAGGGGGTTACGAGCAGTACTTC,CASSPPGTGGYEQYF,once,TRBD1,TRBV6-5,TRBJ2-7
TGTGCCACCAGCAGACCGGAGCTGAGTGGCTACACCTTC,CATSRPELSGYTF,-,-,TRBV15,TRBJ1-2
TGTGCCAGCCTGACCGGGACAGGTTCCTACGAGCAGTACTTC,CASLTGTGSYEQYF,few,TRBD1,TRBV2,TRBJ2-7
TGCGCCAGCAGCTTGCAACTAGCGGGATACGAGCAGTACTTC,CASSLQLAGYEQYF,-,TRBD2,TRBV5-1,TRBJ2-7
TGTGCCAGCAGACGGGCAACTAATGAAAAACTGTTTTTT,CASRRATNEKLFF,-,-,TRBV7-2,TRBJ1-4
TGTGCCACCCAAGCCACAGGGGGCATCTACGAGCAGTACTTC,CATQATGGIYEQYF,-,TRBD1,TRBV19,TRBJ2-7
TGTGCCAGCAGCCCCAGGGCAGGGGACTATGGCTACACCTTC,CASSPRAGDYGYTF,-,-,TRBV11-1,TRBJ1-2
TGTGCCAGCAGTTACGGGACAGGGCACTACAATGAGCAGTTCTTC,CASSYGTGHYNEQFF,-,TRBD1,TRBV6-6,TRBJ2-1
TGTGCCAGTAGTGCCCCGACTAGCGCAGATACGCAGTATTTT,CASSAPTSADTQYF,-,TRBD2,TRBV19,TRBJ2-3
TGTGCCAGCAGCTTTAGGTCCAGGTCCTCGTACCAAGAGACCCAGTACTTC,CASSFRSRSSYQETQYF,few,-,TRBV5-6,TRBJ2-5
TGTGCCAGTAGTAGGGTTAAGACAGGGGCTAAGGCCCAAGAGACCCAGTACTTC,CASSRVKTGAKAQETQYF,-,TRBD1,TRBV19,TRBJ2-5
TGTGCCAGCAGCCCCGCGGGCGGTGGGGCCAACGTCCTGACTTTC,CASSPAGGGANVLTF,once,-,TRBV5-4,TRBJ2-6
TGTGCCAGCAGCTTATTCCGAGGCCTAGCGGGGAAAGATACGCAGTATTTT,CASSLFRGLAGKDTQYF,-,TRBD2,TRBV7-6,TRBJ2-3
TGTGCCACCAGCAGAGAGACCGGGGTCACTAGTTCCTACGAGCAGTACTTC,CATSRETGVTSSYEQYF,few,-,TRBV15,TRBJ2-7
TGCAGTGCTAGTACGGGGACCCAGTACTTC,CSASTGTQYF,-,-,TRBV20-1,TRBJ2-5
TGCGCCAGCAGCTTGGCGGCGGGGGCGCGTTCCTACGAGCAGTACTTC,CASSLAAGARSYEQYF,-,-,TRBV5-1,TRBJ2-7
TGTGCCAGTACCACCGACAGGGGCGAGCAGTACTTC,CASTTDRGEQYF,few,TRBD1,TRBV19,TRBJ2-7
TGTGCCTGGAACCCGAAGTCGGGTGGCTACACCTTC,CAWNPKSGGYTF,-,-,TRBV30,TRBJ1-2
TGTGCCAGCAGTTCGGGACAGGGGCCCTACGAGCAGTACTTC,CASSSGQGPYEQYF,-,TRBD1,TRBV27,TRBJ2-7
TGTGCCACCAGCAGGACAGGAACTGAAGCTTTCTTT,CATSRTGTEAFF,-,-,TRBV15,TRBJ1-1
TGTGCCAGCAGCCCTCCGGATCAGCCCCAGCATTTT,CASSPPDQPQHF,-,-,TRBV21-1,TRBJ1-5